The text below deals with one T cell receptor beta chain. Its antigen remains unidentified. These data are taken from a study of shared clonotypes between healthy human individuals. Measured with immunoSEQ multiplex PCR; TCRdb has only the in-frame clones, and not every one. This repertoire shows roughly 2.5 million clones, approximately 90% found once; its top ten account for 0.13% to 0.15%. Whole-study results and caveats: Sampling included only blood; tissue repertoires likely differ.

CDR1 is LGHNA and CDR2 is YNFKEQ in the germline V gene. This CDR3 contains 18 residues. V lost 1 base and J lost 5; bases outside the gene matches: 10. The clonotype was recovered from a young man in good health. Sequenced input: naive CD4+ T cells sorted from blood. Subset defined: CD45RA+ positively selected. The chain links TRBV4-2 to TRBJ2-1, with 11 bases identical to TRBD1. CDR3 protein: CASSQGGTGGTRDNEQFF. CDR3 DNA sequence: TGTGCCAGCAGCCAAGGAGGGACAGGGGGAACGAGAGACAATGAGCAGTTCTTC.